This T cell receptor (beta chain) was sequenced for a study of OX40 agonist ivuxolimab in advanced cancers. Study information: Recorded diagnoses for dose-escalation patients were hepatocellular carcinoma, melanoma, renal cell or head and neck cancer. Mean age approximately 59 years, range about 23 to 85; roughly 82% male. Three patients, one with hepatocellular carcinoma and two with cutaneous melanoma, achieved partial responses. Notes on the study in general: CD4+ T cells averaged fewer expanded clones than CD8+ T cells.

V was pared by 2 bases and J by 2 bases, with 7 bases between. Germline assignment: CDR1 MNHEY and CDR2 SMNVEV (reference sequence). The CDR3 consists of 13 residues. Comment on this clone: Its antigen is as yet unknown.

The method was immunoSEQ multiplex PCR; TCRdb's version includes in-frame clones alone and lacks a portion of them. The table lists approximately 13,000 clones, roughly 88% of them singletons. Sequenced material: CD4+ or CD8+ T cells sorted from blood, taken in a trial of the OX40 agonist ivuxolimab. The chain links TRBV27 to TRBJ2-7; D not resolved. The sequence was obtained from an adult with an advanced solid tumor such as melanoma, head and neck, liver or kidney cancer. CDR3 loop: CASSLGGTYEQYF. The CDR3 DNA sequence: TGTGCCAGCAGTTTAGGCGGAACCTACGAGCAGTACTTC.